This TCR beta chain was captured in a study of human T cells and chemical hapten exposure. Study conclusions and caveats: Patch test score showed a positive correlation with PT1 expanded TCR counts. It was expanded TCRs that formed significantly more large CDR3 similarity clusters than controls did.

Authors' processing steps: The number of TCRs in each sample had a median of about 96,000 and spanned about 20,000 to 690,600. In TCRdb, the RACE reads were re-called with MiXCR into one record per CDR3 protein. For this entry, the V and J calls and clone size follow TCRdb and not the study's own pipeline. The sample holds under 90,000 distinct CDR3 sequences, 8.5% seen once. The CDR3 is 12 residues long. V lost 4 bases to trimming and J lost 3 bases, with 10 bases between them. CDR1 and CDR2 from the germline V gene are GTSNPN and SVGIG (reference sequence). Documented time point: patch test 2, 6 weeks after DPC sensitization. Indicated treatment: therapeutic diphenylcyclopropenone sensitization with weekly scalp DPC. Unfractionated whole blood served as the source for total RNA extraction. The sample holds a few counts of this clonotype. Its antigen is still unknown.

The sample in question was whole blood, obtained in connection with sensitization to the hapten diphenylcyclopropenone (DPC). The chain recombines TRBV30 with TRBJ2-7; no firm D call. The TCR comes from a woman aged 45-60 years with alopecia areata. Some clones in this sample may be carry-over from other donors' samples. In nucleotides, the CDR3 is TGTGCCTGGACCTCAAGAAGCTACGAGCAGTACTTC. This encodes CAWTSRSYEQYF.